These 20 T cell receptor beta chains were sequenced from one sample in a study of CXCR3-negative and CXCR3-positive naive CD8 T cells. 5' RACE with UMI labels generated the TRB cDNA libraries. TCRdb re-called the 5' RACE reads, yielding one record per CDR3 amino acid sequence without DNA. This sample's clone table lists some 130,000 distinct CDR3 sequences. The sequenced sample was naive CXCR3- CD8+ T cells from blood. Stated subset: CD45RO-CCR7+CD27+CD95- naive CD8+ T cells lacking CXCR3 (TNR3-). Receptors originate from a human donor in good health. Some clones in this sample may be carry-over from other donors' samples.

V usage is TRBV5-1 and J usage is TRBJ2-7; TCRdb selects TRBD2, and the lack of DNA leaves this call unchecked. Germline CDR1 reads SGHRS; CDR2 reads YFSETQ. This CDR3 is built from 14 residues. The chain's CDR3 is CASSLGPFSYEQYF.

The V gene is TRBV27, the J gene TRBJ2-7; the D call of TRBD2 rests on TCRdb alone, since no DNA is present to check it. Germline loops: CDR1 MNHEY, CDR2 SMNVEV (reference sequence). The CDR3 covers 14 residues. CDR3 loop: CASSPGLAVYEQYF.

The rearrangement uses TRBV25-1 and TRBJ2-5; TCRdb outputs TRBD1, but without DNA this stays unchecked. The CDR3 runs 14 residues. The germline CDR1 and CDR2 sequences are MGHDK and SYGVNS. Here the CDR3 reads CASSDGQGGETQYF.

The chain carries TRBV20-1 and TRBJ2-1; there is no DNA to check the TCRdb D call of TRBD1. Germline V CDR1 and CDR2: DFQATT, SNEGSKA (reference sequence). This CDR3 is built from 14 residues. The CDR3 protein is CSGPGESSYNEQFF.

This chain links TRBV20-1 with TRBJ2-7. The CDR3 loop spans 13 amino acids. Per the germline V gene, CDR1 is DFQATT and CDR2 is SNEGSKA (reference sequence). The CDR3 reads CSARGTEYYEQYF.

CDR3 amino acids: CASSQDWRQGGNEQFF. The chain is built from TRBV4-3 and TRBJ2-1; TCRdb reports TRBD1, a call that lacks DNA to check it against. CDR3 length: 16 residues. Germline CDR1 is LGHNA and CDR2 is YSLEER.

The genes are TRBV29-1 and TRBJ2-7. Germline CDR1 is SQVTM and CDR2 is ANQGSEA. This CDR3 spans 13 amino acids. CDR3 sequence reads: CSVDFDSSYEQYF.

The chain joins TRBV18 to TRBJ1-2. Per germline, CDR1 KGHSH and CDR2 LQKENI. The CDR3 spans 19 residues. CDR3 sequence: CASSPIRFGEWQLNYGYTF.

This chain joins TRBV5-1 and TRBJ2-1; as DNA is missing, the TRBD1 call by TCRdb cannot be tested. The germline gives CDR1 SGHRS, CDR2 YFSETQ. The CDR3 has 16 amino acids. CDR3 loop: CASSPSTGDDYNEQFF.

V is TRBV20-1 and J is TRBJ2-7; TCRdb's D call, TRBD2, is unchecked because there is no DNA. Germline V gene sequence: CDR1 DFQATT, CDR2 SNEGSKA (reference sequence). The CDR3 loop spans 18 amino acids. CDR3 amino acids: CSATSGLAGGLSSYEQYF.

J is TRBJ1-2 and V is TRBV20-1; the D gene TCRdb calls, TRBD1, cannot be checked with no DNA. The CDR3 extends over 14 amino acids. CDR1 DFQATT and CDR2 SNEGSKA come from the germline V gene (reference sequence). The CDR3 here is CSADTGVTNYGYTF.

This chain joins TRBV4-1 and TRBJ2-1; there is no DNA to check the TCRdb D call of TRBD1. This CDR3 region has 14 residues. Per the germline V gene, CDR1 is MGHRA and CDR2 is YSYEKL. CDR3 loop: CANSQDEGGNEQFF.

CDR3 residues: CASRPIILGQGMNTEAFF. V and J are TRBV7-9 and TRBJ1-1; the TCRdb D gene call, TRBD1, has no DNA to confirm it. CDR3 length: 18 amino acids. CDR1 is SEHNR, CDR2 FQNEAQ, per germline (reference sequence).

This chain joins TRBV29-1 and TRBJ2-7; TCRdb lists TRBD2, though no DNA is available to test this call. The germline CDR1 and CDR2 sequences are SQVTM and ANQGSEA. The CDR3 consists of 13 residues. This CDR3 reads CSAVLEGAYEQYF.

This chain uses TRBV5-1 with TRBJ2-7; TCRdb returns TRBD1, unconfirmable since there is no DNA. The CDR3 has 14 residues. CDR1 and CDR2 from the germline V gene are SGHRS and YFSETQ. CDR3 in amino acids: CASRVWTEVHEQYF. Together with reference TRBV5-1 and TRBJ2-7, the CDR3 gives the full variable domain: KAGVTQTPRYLIKTRGQQVTLSCSPISGHRSVSWYQQTPGQGLQFLFEYFSETQRNKGNFPGRFSGRQFSNSRSEMNVSTLELGDSALYLCASRVWTEVHEQYFGPGTRLTVT.

V gene TRBV19 combines with J gene TRBJ2-7; no DNA is available, so the TRBD2 call from TCRdb remains unchecked. CDR1 and CDR2 (germline): LNHDA, SQIVND (reference sequence). The CDR3 loop spans 14 amino acids. CDR3: CASSAGTSGYEQYF.

This chain links TRBV14 with TRBJ2-5; TCRdb's D call of TRBD1 is untestable without DNA. Germline V gene lookup returns CDR1 SGHDN and CDR2 FVKESK. The CDR3 totals 14 residues. This CDR3 is CASTKTGTQETQYF.

The rearrangement uses TRBV5-1 and TRBJ2-2. Germline V lookup: CDR1 SGHRS, CDR2 YFSETQ. This CDR3 is 12 amino acids long. The chain's CDR3 is CASSSYTGELFF. Variable domain in full (rest from reference TRBV5-1 and TRBJ2-2): KAGVTQTPRYLIKTRGQQVTLSCSPISGHRSVSWYQQTPGQGLQFLFEYFSETQRNKGNFPGRFSGRQFSNSRSEMNVSTLELGDSALYLCASSSYTGELFFGEGSRLTVL.

The chain couples TRBV27 to TRBJ2-6. Germline V CDR1 and CDR2: MNHEY, SMNVEV (reference sequence). CDR3 length equals 15 residues. CDR3 protein: CASRMGSSGANVLTF.

The chain has TRBV27 and TRBJ2-2; TCRdb proposes TRBD2, but this gene call is untestable without DNA. This CDR3 region has 13 residues. Germline V gives CDR1 MNHEY, CDR2 SMNVEV (reference sequence). CDR3 protein: CASSYGMVGELFF.